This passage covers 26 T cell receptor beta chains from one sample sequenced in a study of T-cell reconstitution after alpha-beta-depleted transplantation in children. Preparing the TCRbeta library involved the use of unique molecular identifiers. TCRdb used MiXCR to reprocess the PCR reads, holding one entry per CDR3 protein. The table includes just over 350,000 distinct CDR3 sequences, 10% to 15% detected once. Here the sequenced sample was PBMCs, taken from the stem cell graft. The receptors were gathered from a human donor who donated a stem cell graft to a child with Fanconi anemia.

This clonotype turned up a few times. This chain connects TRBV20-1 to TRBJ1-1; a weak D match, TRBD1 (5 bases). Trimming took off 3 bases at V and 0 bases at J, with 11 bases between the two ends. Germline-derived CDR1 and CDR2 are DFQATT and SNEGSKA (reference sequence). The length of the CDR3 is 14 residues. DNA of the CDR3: TGCAGTGCTAGTCTGGTGGGGGTGAACACTGAAGCTTTCTTT. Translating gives CSASLVGVNTEAFF.

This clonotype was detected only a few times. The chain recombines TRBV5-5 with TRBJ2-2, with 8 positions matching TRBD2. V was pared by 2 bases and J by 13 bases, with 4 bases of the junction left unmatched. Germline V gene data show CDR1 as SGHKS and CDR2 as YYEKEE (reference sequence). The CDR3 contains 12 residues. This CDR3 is CASSFGLAGLFF. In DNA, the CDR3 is TGTGCCAGCAGCTTCGGACTAGCTGGGCTGTTTTTT.

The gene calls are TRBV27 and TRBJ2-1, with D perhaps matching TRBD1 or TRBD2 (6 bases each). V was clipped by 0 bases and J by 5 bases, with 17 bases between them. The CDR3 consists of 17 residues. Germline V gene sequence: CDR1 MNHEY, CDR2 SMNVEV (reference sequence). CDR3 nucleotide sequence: TGTGCCAGCAGTTTATCGGGGGGCAGGGAAGTCCACAATGAGCAGTTCTTC. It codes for CASSLSGGREVHNEQFF.

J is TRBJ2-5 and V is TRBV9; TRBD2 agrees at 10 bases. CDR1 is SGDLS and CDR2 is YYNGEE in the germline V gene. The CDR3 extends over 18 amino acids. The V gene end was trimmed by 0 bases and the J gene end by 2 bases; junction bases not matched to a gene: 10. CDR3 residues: CASSVGLAGGNQQETQYF. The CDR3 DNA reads TGTGCCAGCAGCGTAGGGTTAGCGGGGGGCAACCAACAAGAGACCCAGTACTTC. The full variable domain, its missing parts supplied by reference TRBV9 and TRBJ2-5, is DSGVTQTPKHLITATGQRVTLRCSPRSGDLSVYWYQQSLDQGLQFLIQYYNGEERAKGNILERFSAQQFPDLHSELNLSSLELGDSALYFCASSVGLAGGNQQETQYFGPGTRLLVL.

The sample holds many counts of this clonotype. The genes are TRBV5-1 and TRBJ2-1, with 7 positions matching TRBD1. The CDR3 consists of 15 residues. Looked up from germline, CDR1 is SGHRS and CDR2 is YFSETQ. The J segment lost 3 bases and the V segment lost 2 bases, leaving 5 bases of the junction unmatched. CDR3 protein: CASSLTGVRYNEQFF. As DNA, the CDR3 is TGCGCCAGCAGCTTAACAGGGGTTCGCTACAATGAGCAGTTCTTC. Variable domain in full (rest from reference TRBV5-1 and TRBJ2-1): KAGVTQTPRYLIKTRGQQVTLSCSPISGHRSVSWYQQTPGQGLQFLFEYFSETQRNKGNFPGRFSGRQFSNSRSEMNVSTLELGDSALYLCASSLTGVRYNEQFFGPGTRLTVL.

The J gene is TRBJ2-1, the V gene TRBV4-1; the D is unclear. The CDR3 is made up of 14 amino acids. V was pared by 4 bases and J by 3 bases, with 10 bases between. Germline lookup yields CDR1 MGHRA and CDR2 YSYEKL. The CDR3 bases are TGCGCCAGCAGCCTCCGGATAGGCTACAATGAGCAGTTCTTC. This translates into CASSLRIGYNEQFF.

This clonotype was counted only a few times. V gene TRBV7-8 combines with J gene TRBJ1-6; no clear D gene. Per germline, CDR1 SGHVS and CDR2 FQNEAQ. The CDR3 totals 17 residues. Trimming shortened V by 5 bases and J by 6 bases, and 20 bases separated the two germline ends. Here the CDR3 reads CASSLRAGLLINSPLHF. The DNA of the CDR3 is TGTGCCAGCAGCCTAAGGGCGGGCTTGTTGATTAATTCACCCCTCCACTTT.

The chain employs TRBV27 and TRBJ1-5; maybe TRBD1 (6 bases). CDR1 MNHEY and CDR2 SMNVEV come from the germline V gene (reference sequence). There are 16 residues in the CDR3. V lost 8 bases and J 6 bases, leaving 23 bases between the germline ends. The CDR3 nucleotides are TGTGCCAGCTCCCTCCGGGGGGACATTTCGGGTCAGCCCCAGCATTTT. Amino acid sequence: CASSLRGDISGQPQHF.

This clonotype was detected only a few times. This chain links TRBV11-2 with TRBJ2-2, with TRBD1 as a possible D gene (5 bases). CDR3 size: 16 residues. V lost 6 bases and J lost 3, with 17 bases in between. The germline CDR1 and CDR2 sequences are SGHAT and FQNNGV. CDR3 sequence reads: CASSQFRVFDTGELFF. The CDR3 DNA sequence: TGTGCCAGCAGTCAATTCAGGGTTTTCGACACCGGGGAGCTGTTTTTT.

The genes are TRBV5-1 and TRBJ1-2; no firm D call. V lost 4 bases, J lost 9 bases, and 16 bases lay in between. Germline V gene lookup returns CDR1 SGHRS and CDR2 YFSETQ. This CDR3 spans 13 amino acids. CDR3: CASSQNSPIRYTF. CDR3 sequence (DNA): TGCGCCAGCAGCCAAAACAGCCCTATCCGCTACACCTTC.

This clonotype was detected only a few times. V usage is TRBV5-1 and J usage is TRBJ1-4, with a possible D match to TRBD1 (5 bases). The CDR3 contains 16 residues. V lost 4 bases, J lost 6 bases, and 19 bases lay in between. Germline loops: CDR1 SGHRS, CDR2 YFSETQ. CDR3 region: CASSRTSGGGDEKLFF. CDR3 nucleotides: TGCGCCAGCAGCCGGACTTCGGGGGGTGGAGATGAAAAACTGTTTTTT. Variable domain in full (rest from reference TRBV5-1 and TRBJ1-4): KAGVTQTPRYLIKTRGQQVTLSCSPISGHRSVSWYQQTPGQGLQFLFEYFSETQRNKGNFPGRFSGRQFSNSRSEMNVSTLELGDSALYLCASSRTSGGGDEKLFFGSGTQLSVL.

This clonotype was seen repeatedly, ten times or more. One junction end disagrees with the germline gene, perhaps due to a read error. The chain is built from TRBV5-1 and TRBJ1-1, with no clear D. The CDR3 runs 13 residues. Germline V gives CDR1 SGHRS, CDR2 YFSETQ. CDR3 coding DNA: TGTGCCAGCAGCCCGGACCGAGGGACTGAAGCTTTCTTT. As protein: CASSPDRGTEAFF.

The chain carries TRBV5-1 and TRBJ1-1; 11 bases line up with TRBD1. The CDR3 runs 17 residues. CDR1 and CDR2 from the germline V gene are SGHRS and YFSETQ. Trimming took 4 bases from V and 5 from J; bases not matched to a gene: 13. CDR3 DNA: TGCGCCAGCAGCCCCATGGGACAGGGGGAAGCGGGGACTGAAGCTTTCTTT. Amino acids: CASSPMGQGEAGTEAFF. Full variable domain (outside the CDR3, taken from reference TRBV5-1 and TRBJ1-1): KAGVTQTPRYLIKTRGQQVTLSCSPISGHRSVSWYQQTPGQGLQFLFEYFSETQRNKGNFPGRFSGRQFSNSRSEMNVSTLELGDSALYLCASSPMGQGEAGTEAFFGQGTRLTVV.

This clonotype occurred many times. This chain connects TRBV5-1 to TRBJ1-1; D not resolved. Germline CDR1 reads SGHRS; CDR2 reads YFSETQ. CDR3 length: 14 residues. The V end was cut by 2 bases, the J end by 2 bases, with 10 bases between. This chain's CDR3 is CASSFWRSNTEAFF. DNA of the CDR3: TGCGCCAGCAGCTTTTGGAGGTCCAACACTGAAGCTTTCTTT.

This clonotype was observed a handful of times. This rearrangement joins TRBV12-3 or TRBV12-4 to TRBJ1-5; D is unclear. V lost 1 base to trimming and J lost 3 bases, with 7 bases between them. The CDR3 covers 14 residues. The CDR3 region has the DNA TGTGCCAGCAGTTTAGGGGCTAACAATCAGCCCCAGCATTTT. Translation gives CASSLGANNQPQHF.

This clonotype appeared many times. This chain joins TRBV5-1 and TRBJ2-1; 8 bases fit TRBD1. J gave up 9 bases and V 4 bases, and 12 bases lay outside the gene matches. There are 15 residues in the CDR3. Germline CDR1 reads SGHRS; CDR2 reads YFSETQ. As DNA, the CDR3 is TGCGCCAGCAGCCCGACAGGGGAAGGGTGGGGTGAGCAGTTCTTC. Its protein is CASSPTGEGWGEQFF.

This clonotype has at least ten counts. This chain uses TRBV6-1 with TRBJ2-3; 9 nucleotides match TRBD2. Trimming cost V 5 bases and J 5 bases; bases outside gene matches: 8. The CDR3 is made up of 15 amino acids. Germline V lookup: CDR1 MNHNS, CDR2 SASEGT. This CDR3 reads CASSPSGAGGDTQYF. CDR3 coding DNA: TGTGCCAGCAGTCCTAGCGGGGCCGGGGGAGATACGCAGTATTTT.

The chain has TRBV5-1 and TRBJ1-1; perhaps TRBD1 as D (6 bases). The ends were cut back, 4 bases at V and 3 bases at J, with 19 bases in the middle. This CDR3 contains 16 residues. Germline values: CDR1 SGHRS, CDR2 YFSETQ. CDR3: CASSKDRTVVYTEAFF. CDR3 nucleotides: TGCGCCAGCAGCAAGGACAGAACGGTGGTCTACACTGAAGCTTTCTTT.

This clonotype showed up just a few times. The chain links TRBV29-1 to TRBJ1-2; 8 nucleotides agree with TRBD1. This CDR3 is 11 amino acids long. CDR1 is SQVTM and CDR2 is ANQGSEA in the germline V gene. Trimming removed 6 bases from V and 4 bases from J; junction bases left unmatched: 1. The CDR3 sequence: CSVDRAYGYTF. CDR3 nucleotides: TGCAGCGTGGACAGGGCCTATGGCTACACCTTC.

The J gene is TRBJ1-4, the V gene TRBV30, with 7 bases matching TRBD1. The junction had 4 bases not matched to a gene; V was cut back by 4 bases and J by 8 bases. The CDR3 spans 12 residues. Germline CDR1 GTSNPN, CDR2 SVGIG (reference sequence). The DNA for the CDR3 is TGTGCCTGGACCGCGGACAGGGAAAAACTGTTTTTT. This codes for CAWTADREKLFF.

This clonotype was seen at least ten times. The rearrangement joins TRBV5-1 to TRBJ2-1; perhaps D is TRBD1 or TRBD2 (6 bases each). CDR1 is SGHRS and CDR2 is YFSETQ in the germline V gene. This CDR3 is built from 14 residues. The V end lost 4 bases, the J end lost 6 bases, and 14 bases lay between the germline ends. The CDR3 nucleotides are TGCGCCAGCAGCCCAGGGGAGGAAGGCAATGAGCAGTTCTTC. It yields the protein CASSPGEEGNEQFF.

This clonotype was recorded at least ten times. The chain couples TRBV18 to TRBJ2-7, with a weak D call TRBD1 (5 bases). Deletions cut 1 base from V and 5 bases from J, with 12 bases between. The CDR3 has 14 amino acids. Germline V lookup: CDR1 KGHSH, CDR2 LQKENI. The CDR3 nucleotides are TGTGCCAGCTCACCACAATCCCAGGGTGACGAGCAGTACTTC. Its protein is CASSPQSQGDEQYF. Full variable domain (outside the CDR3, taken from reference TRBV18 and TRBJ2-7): NAGVMQNPRHLVRRRGQEARLRCSPMKGHSHVYWYRQLPEEGLKFMVYLQKENIIDESGMPKERFSAEFPKEGPSILRIQQVVRGDSAAYFCASSPQSQGDEQYFGPGTRLTVT.

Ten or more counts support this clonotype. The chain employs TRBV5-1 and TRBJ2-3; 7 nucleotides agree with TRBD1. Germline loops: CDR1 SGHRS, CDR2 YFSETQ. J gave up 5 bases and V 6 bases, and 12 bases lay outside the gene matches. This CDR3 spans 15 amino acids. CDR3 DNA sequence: TGCGCCAGCAAAACTACAGGGGTCCCCGGAGATACGCAGTATTTT. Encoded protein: CASKTTGVPGDTQYF.

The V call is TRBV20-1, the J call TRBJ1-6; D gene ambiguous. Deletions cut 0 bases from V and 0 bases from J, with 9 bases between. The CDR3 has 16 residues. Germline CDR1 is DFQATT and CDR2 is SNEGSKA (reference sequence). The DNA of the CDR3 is TGCAGTGCTAGAGATGGACTGAGCTCCTATAATTCACCCCTCCACTTT. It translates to CSARDGLSSYNSPLHF.

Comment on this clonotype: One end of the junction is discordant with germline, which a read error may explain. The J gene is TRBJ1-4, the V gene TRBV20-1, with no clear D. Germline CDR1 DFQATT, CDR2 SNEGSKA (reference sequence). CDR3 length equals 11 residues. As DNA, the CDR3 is TGCAGTGCTGGAGATAATGAAAAACTGTTTTTT. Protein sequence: CSAGDNEKLFF.

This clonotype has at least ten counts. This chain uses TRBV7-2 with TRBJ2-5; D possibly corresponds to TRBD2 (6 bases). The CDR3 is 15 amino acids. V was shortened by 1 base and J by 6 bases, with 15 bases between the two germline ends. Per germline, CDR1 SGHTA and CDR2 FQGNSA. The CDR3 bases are TGTGCCAGCAGCTTAGGATCCGGGGGTACGAAGACCCAGTACTTC. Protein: CASSLGSGGTKTQYF.